The next 10 T cell receptor beta chains were all read from a single sample in a study of T cell responses to AZD1222 COVID-19 vaccine. Clones were sequenced by immunoSEQ multiplex PCR, and TCRdb holds only the in-frame ones, with some missing. The profile shows 30,000 to 35,000 clones, roughly nine tenths of them singletons. The sequencing here drew on peripheral blood, taken on day 0 of AZD1222 vaccination. The receptor source for this set is an adult in good health.

The chain uses TRBV5-6 and TRBJ1-2; D remains unclear. Trimming removed 4 bases at V and 11 bases at J, with 15 bases between. Germline assignment: CDR1 SGHDT and CDR2 YYEEEE. CDR3 length: 12 residues. The CDR3 region has the DNA TGTGCCAGCAGCCCCGACGCCGTGGAGTACACCTTC. This encodes CASSPDAVEYTF. Full variable domain (remainder filled in from reference TRBV5-6 and TRBJ1-2): DAGVTQSPTHLIKTRGQQVTLRCSPKSGHDTVSWYQQALGQGPQFIFQYYEEEERQRGNFPDRFSGHQFPNYSSELNVNALLLGDSALYLCASSPDAVEYTFGSGTRLTVV.

J is TRBJ2-3 and V is TRBV19; 9 bases fit TRBD2. CDR3 length equals 16 residues. In germline, CDR1 is LNHDA, CDR2 SQIVND (reference sequence). V gave up 4 bases and J gave up 7 bases; unmatched junction bases: 12. The CDR3 DNA reads TGTGCCAGTAGTAACCCCTCGGCGGGGGGGCTATATACGCAGTATTTT. It is translated as CASSNPSAGGLYTQYF.

The chain employs TRBV11-2 and TRBJ1-5; D remains unclear. V was clipped by 0 bases and J by 9 bases, with 9 bases between them. Germline-derived CDR1 and CDR2 are SGHAT and FQNNGV. The length of the CDR3 is 13 residues. The CDR3 nucleotides are TGTGCCAGCAGCTTAGATCTACTGGGGCCCCAGCATTTT. Its protein product is CASSLDLLGPQHF. Using reference TRBV11-2 and TRBJ1-5 for the parts outside the CDR3, the full variable domain is EAGVAQSPRYKIIEKRQSVAFWCNPISGHATLYWYQQILGQGPKLLIQFQNNGVVDDSQLPKDRFSAERLKGVDSTLKIQPAKLEDSAVYLCASSLDLLGPQHFGDGTRLSIL.

This clone was seen a single time. The rearrangement joins TRBV6-2 or TRBV6-3 to TRBJ1-4; 9 nucleotides match TRBD1. The CDR3 spans 17 residues. Germline trimming cut 5 bases from V and 5 bases from J; bases unmatched to any gene: 12. CDR1 is MNHEY and CDR2 is SVGEGT in the germline V gene. The CDR3 nucleotides are TGTGCCAGCAGTCCCATCTACACAGGGGGCGAAAATGAAAAACTGTTTTTT. It is translated as CASSPIYTGGENEKLFF.

Here the CDR3 DNA reads TGTGCCACCAGTGATTTGCCCCTCGGGGTACGGGCAGAGACCCAGTACTTC. This codes for CATSDLPLGVRAETQYF. The gene calls are TRBV24-1 and TRBJ2-5; a weak D match, TRBD2 (5 bases). Between the trimmed V and J ends, which lost 0 bases and 4 bases, there was a span of 17 bases. CDR3 length equals 17 residues. Germline V CDR1 and CDR2: KGHDR, SFDVKD.

The CDR3 spells CASSEYRGASDTEAFF. The CDR3 DNA follows: TGTGCCAGCAGTGAATATCGGGGGGCGTCGGACACTGAAGCTTTCTTT. V is TRBV25-1 and J is TRBJ1-1; possibly TRBD1 for D (6 bases). This CDR3 comprises 16 residues. The germline V gene has CDR1 MGHDK and CDR2 SYGVNS. Trimming cost V 0 bases and J 3 bases, with 14 bases left between them.

The chain is built from TRBV27 and TRBJ2-7; weak D call: TRBD2 (6 bases). Per germline, CDR1 MNHEY and CDR2 SMNVEV (reference sequence). The V end lost 2 bases, the J end lost 5 bases, and 13 bases lay between the germline ends. The CDR3 contains 14 residues. The CDR3 spells CASSLVRGIDEQYF. The CDR3 region has the DNA TGTGCCAGCAGTTTAGTCCGGGGGATCGACGAGCAGTACTTC.

The chain has TRBV7-2 and TRBJ1-6; D is unresolved. Deletions cut 2 bases from V and 7 bases from J, with 9 bases between. The germline CDR1 and CDR2 sequences are SGHTA and FQGNSA. The CDR3 runs 14 residues. CDR3 protein: CASSLRQLNSPLHF. The DNA of the CDR3 is TGTGCCAGCAGCTTACGGCAGCTAAATTCACCCCTCCACTTT.

The chain combines TRBV5-1 with TRBJ1-2, with 7 bases identical to TRBD1. The V and J ends lost 2 bases and 6 bases, in that order; junction bases with no gene match: 4. The germline CDR1 and CDR2 sequences are SGHRS and YFSETQ. The CDR3 runs to 13 residues. CDR3 DNA: TGCGCCAGCAGCTTAGGGACAGTAAATGGCTACACCTTC. This codes for CASSLGTVNGYTF.

The rearrangement uses TRBV6-1 and TRBJ1-2; no clear D gene. The length of the CDR3 is 12 residues. Germline CDR1 is MNHNS and CDR2 is SASEGT. V dropped 0 bases and J dropped 7 bases, with 6 bases sitting between them. The CDR3 protein is CASSEATVGYTF. DNA of the CDR3: TGTGCCAGCAGTGAAGCGACGGTTGGCTACACCTTC.